The subject of this entry is one TCR beta chain. Its target is not known. Sequencing was performed with immunoSEQ multiplex PCR; in TCRdb, only in-frame clones are kept and a portion is missing. The table has 90,000 to 150,000 clones, 91% seen once. V gave up 6 bases and J gave up 7 bases, with 13 bases separating them. CDR3 length equals 12 residues. The source of the sample is a study of T cell responses to AZD1222 COVID-19 vaccine. Study-level background: Pooling of second doses given at about 4 or about 12 weeks was done. Study results and caveats: Seropositivity was recorded at baseline in only 6 or 7 AZD1222 recipients. It was only after the peak T cell response that any repertoires were sampled. White British people made up most donors, females outnumbered males, and clonal diversity was possibly underestimated.

The sequence was obtained from an adult in good health. The chain carries TRBV12-3 or TRBV12-4 and TRBJ2-7; D possibly corresponds to TRBD1 (5 bases). The sequencing used peripheral blood, collected on day 0 of AZD1222 vaccination. The CDR3 DNA reads TGTGCCAGCAGCCTGGGTGGGGCAGAGCAGTACTTC. As protein: CASSLGGAEQYF.